In its sample, the clone carrying this T cell receptor (beta chain) was seen many times. This CDR3 contains 11 residues. Constant-segment primers served in 5'RACE that generated TCR alpha and TCR beta cDNA libraries bearing sample barcodes and UMIs. MiXCR was run by TCRdb on the 5' RACE reads, yielding one entry per CDR3 protein. The repertoire holds a few hundred thousand distinct CDR3 sequences, with 8% to 10% as singletons. The data belong to a study of T-cell memory formation after mild COVID-19. This TCR came from a man between 18 and 29 years old who had mild COVID-19 (a few samples of this study predate the infection). Cell type and time point are not known. The V call is TRBV21-1, the J call TRBJ2-7; the table's D call, TRBD1, has no DNA check behind it. TRBV21-1 is a recognized pseudogene. The sequenced sample was PBMCs or a T cell subset sorted from them (not recorded which). This CDR3 reads CASPGTREQYF. The CDR3 DNA reads TGTGCCAGCCCCGGGACCCGGGAGCAGTACTTC.